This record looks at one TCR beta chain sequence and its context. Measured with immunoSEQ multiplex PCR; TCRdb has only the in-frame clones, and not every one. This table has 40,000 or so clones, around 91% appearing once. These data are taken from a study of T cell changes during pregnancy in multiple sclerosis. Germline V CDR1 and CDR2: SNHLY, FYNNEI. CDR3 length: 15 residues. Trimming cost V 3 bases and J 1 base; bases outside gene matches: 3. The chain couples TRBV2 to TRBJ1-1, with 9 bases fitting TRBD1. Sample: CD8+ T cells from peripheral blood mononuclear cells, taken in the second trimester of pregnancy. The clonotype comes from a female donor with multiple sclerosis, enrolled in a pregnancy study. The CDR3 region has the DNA TGTGCCAGCAGTGAGGACAGGGGTCGGAACACTGAAGCTTTCTTT. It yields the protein CASSEDRGRNTEAFF.